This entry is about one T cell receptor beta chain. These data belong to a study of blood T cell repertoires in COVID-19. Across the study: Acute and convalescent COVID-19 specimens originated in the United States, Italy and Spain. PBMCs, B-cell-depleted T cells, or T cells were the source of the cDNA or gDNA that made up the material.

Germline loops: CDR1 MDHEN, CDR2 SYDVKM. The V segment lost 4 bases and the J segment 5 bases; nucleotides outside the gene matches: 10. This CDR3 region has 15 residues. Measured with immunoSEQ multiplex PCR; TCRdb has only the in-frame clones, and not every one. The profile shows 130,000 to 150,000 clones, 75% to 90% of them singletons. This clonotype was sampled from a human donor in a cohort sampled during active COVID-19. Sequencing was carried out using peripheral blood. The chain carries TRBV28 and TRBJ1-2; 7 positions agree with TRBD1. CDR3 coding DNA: TGTGCCAGCAGTTCCCGACAGGGAGTTGGGTATGGCTACACCTTC. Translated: CASSSRQGVGYGYTF.